These 3 T cell receptor beta chains share one sample of origin, sequenced in a study of cytomegalovirus exposure and HLA in healthy donors. The PCR ran on 60 Vbeta and 13 Jbeta primers. Profiled with immunoSEQ multiplex PCR; TCRdb holds only in-frame clones, not every one. The table records around 180,000 clones, approximately 84% of them present only once. The specimen sequenced was PBMCs. These receptors were collected from a girl under three years old in good health and CMV-seronegative.

V and J are TRBV6-5 and TRBJ1-2; the match to TRBD1 covers 9 bases. The CDR3 sequence is 15 residues long. Germline CDR1 MNHEY, CDR2 SVGAGI. V dropped 0 bases and J dropped 2; count of bases not matched to a gene: 1. The CDR3 DNA reads as TGTGCCAGCAGTTACTCGACAGGGGGGAACTATGGCTACACCTTC. Its translation: CASSYSTGGNYGYTF.

The gene calls are TRBV9 and TRBJ1-3; 8 bases are shared with TRBD1. Looked up from germline, CDR1 is SGDLS and CDR2 is YYNGEE. J was trimmed by 2 bases and V by 2 bases; bases with no gene match: 3. The CDR3 consists of 15 residues. The CDR3 protein is CASSVDRGPGNTIYF. CDR3 in DNA: TGTGCCAGCAGCGTCGACAGGGGCCCTGGAAACACCATATATTTT.

This clone was recorded only once. The V and J genes are TRBV7-3 and TRBJ2-5, with D possibly being TRBD1 (6 bases). The CDR3 covers 16 residues. Germline CDR1 and CDR2: SGHTA and FQGTGA. Trimming cost V 5 bases and J 5 bases, with 21 bases left between them. The CDR3 loop reads CASSDKVNWGRETQYF. For the CDR3, the DNA is TGTGCCAGCAGCGACAAAGTAAATTGGGGGCGCGAGACCCAGTACTTC.